The sequence of this T cell receptor (beta chain) was determined in a study of T cell repertoires in cytomegalovirus infection. As to this clonotype: Its antigen is currently unknown.

TCRdb reanalysed the reads using MiXCR and keeps one entry per CDR3 protein. Of about 770,000 distinct CDR3 sequences in the sample, 25% to 30% were seen once. The sequence was collected from a human donor in good health (CMV status not recorded). Some clones in this sample may be carry-over from other donors' samples. Sequenced here: cultured CD8+ T cells from PBMCs, sampled from culture after CMV antigen stimulation.

The CDR3 protein is CSARTGAYRKLFF. The CDR3 DNA sequence: TGCAGCGCTAGGACAGGGGCCTACAGAAAACTGTTTTTT. The gene calls are TRBV29-1 and TRBJ1-4; TRBD1 aligns across 9 bases. The CDR3 length is 13 residues. The germline gives CDR1 SQVTM, CDR2 ANQGSEA. Germline trimming cut 7 bases from V and 10 bases from J; bases unmatched to any gene: 10.